This TCR beta chain appears in the sequencing data of a study of blood T cell repertoires in COVID-19. About the study: Material from acute and convalescent COVID-19 was sourced from the United States, Italy and Spain. In each case, the material was cDNA or gDNA derived from T cells, B-cell-depleted T cells, or PBMCs.

As originally analysed: Reference gene primer amplification in the assay estimated nucleated cell counts. Sequencing used immunoSEQ multiplex PCR; TCRdb keeps in-frame clones, though not all of them. V, J and clone size reflect that table, while D and trimming were determined from the DNA. The sample has roughly 250,000 clones, approximately 92% seen once. Seattle researchers signed up patients amid active infection and tracked them longitudinally. This CDR3 has 14 residues. Trimming took 0 bases from V and 8 from J; bases not matched to a gene: 7. The V gene's germline CDR1 is SGHKS and CDR2 YYEKEE (reference sequence).

This sequence was found in a person aged 18 to 29 with COVID-19, enrolled during active disease. The V gene is TRBV5-5, the J gene TRBJ2-7, with 8 nucleotides matching TRBD2. The sequenced sample consisted of peripheral blood. CDR3 coding DNA: TGTGCCAGCAGCTTGGCCGATGCGGGGGGAAAGCAGTACTTC. This encodes CASSLADAGGKQYF.